The 15 T cell receptor beta chains below come from one sample, sequenced in a study of blood T cell repertoires in COVID-19 (dated by TCRdb to 2019 to 2021). The protocol used for the library was the immunoSEQ multiplex PCR assay. The source is immuneACCESS, and TCRdb retained only in-frame sequences with V and J called. Part of the clones is not carried over; for the studies checked, unresolved V genes explain less than half of this, and the remainder is unexplained. The sample includes about 90,000 clones, with 70% to 90% observed a single time. The ten largest clones represent 1% to 1.5% of the sample. Sequenced sample: peripheral blood. These receptors all stem from a man older than 75 with active or convalescent COVID-19.

The V and J genes are TRBV12-3 or TRBV12-4 and TRBJ1-1; D is uncertain. Trimming shortened V by 3 bases and J by 2 bases, and 7 bases separated the two germline ends. There are 13 residues in the CDR3. CDR3 sequence (DNA): TGTGCCAGCAGTTTGGCGGTCAACACTGAAGCTTTCTTT. It translates to CASSLAVNTEAFF.

The table lists this clone with a count of one. The rearrangement joins TRBV19 to TRBJ1-2, with 7 bases matching TRBD1. The CDR3 runs to 13 residues. Per the germline V gene, CDR1 is LNHDA and CDR2 is SQIVND (reference sequence). V trimming: 3 bases; J trimming: 7 bases; junction bases outside the gene matches: 5. The CDR3 DNA reads TGTGCCAGTAGTATGCCCACAGGGGTTGGCTACACCTTC. Its translation: CASSMPTGVGYTF.

This clone has a single count. CDR3 residues: CASSEVPNPPRGYTF. CDR3 DNA sequence: TGTGCCAGCAGTGAAGTCCCCAATCCCCCGCGGGGCTACACCTTC. V gene TRBV6-1 combines with J gene TRBJ1-2; D is ambiguous. CDR1 is MNHNS, CDR2 SASEGT, per germline. This CDR3 has 15 amino acids. Trimming removed 1 base from V and 8 bases from J, with 17 bases in between.

The rearrangement links TRBV18 to TRBJ2-7; D unclear. The CDR3 runs 12 residues. V was trimmed by 1 base and J by 7 bases, leaving 8 bases between them. Germline V gene data show CDR1 as KGHSH and CDR2 as LQKENI. The CDR3 reads CASSPLLGEQYF. As DNA, the CDR3 is TGTGCCAGCTCACCACTCCTCGGGGAGCAGTACTTC.

V usage is TRBV7-2 and J usage is TRBJ1-1, with no clear D. V lost 5 bases to trimming and J lost 0 bases, with 7 bases between them. The CDR3 consists of 13 residues. From germline, CDR1 is SGHTA and CDR2 FQGNSA. The CDR3 reads CASSQQMNTEAFF. CDR3 nucleotide sequence: TGTGCCAGCAGCCAACAGATGAACACTGAAGCTTTCTTT.

The chain recombines TRBV6-5 with TRBJ1-6; 8 nucleotides align to TRBD1. V lost 4 bases and J lost 7; bases outside the gene matches: 3. Germline V gene lookup returns CDR1 MNHEY and CDR2 SVGAGI. The CDR3 is made up of 14 amino acids. The CDR3 region is CASSSGGYNSPLHF. As DNA, the CDR3 is TGTGCCAGCAGTTCAGGGGGCTACAATTCACCCCTCCACTTT.

The chain recombines TRBV11-2 with TRBJ2-7; D is undetermined. With 4 bases removed from V and 4 bases from J, the gap between germline ends came to 8 bases. The CDR3 length is 12 residues. Germline CDR1 SGHAT, CDR2 FQNNGV. The CDR3 nucleotides read TGTGCCAGCAGCTCCAACTGGTACGAGCAGTACTTC. It encodes CASSSNWYEQYF. The variable domain in full, with the rest retrieved from reference TRBV11-2 and TRBJ2-7, is EAGVAQSPRYKIIEKRQSVAFWCNPISGHATLYWYQQILGQGPKLLIQFQNNGVVDDSQLPKDRFSAERLKGVDSTLKIQPAKLEDSAVYLCASSSNWYEQYFGPGTRLTVT.

V gene TRBV12-1 combines with J gene TRBJ1-1; the table's D call of TRBD1 was not tested on the DNA. TRBV12-1 is an annotated pseudogene. The CDR3 is made up of 18 amino acids. The CDR3 DNA follows: TGTGCCAGCAGCTTCCCCTTGACAGGGGGTGTGATGAACACTGAAGCTTTCTTT. Protein sequence: CASSFPLTGGVMNTEAFF.

The chain uses TRBV30 and TRBJ2-3, with 8 bases aligning to TRBD2. The V segment lost 2 bases and the J segment 1 base; nucleotides outside the gene matches: 5. CDR3 length: 15 amino acids. Germline values: CDR1 GTSNPN, CDR2 SVGIG (reference sequence). CDR3 in amino acids: CAWSTSGGGTDTQYF. The CDR3 DNA reads TGTGCCTGGAGTACAAGCGGGGGCGGCACAGATACGCAGTATTTT.

The chain couples TRBV7-9 to TRBJ2-3; a possible D gene is TRBD1 (5 bases). The V end was cut by 5 bases, the J end by 2 bases, with 20 bases between. CDR3 length equals 17 residues. Germline-derived CDR1 and CDR2 are SEHNR and FQNEAQ (reference sequence). The CDR3 reads CASSPSDRETFTDTQYF. The CDR3 DNA reads as TGTGCCAGCAGCCCATCAGACAGAGAGACCTTCACAGATACGCAGTATTTT.

The J gene is TRBJ1-5, the V gene TRBV7-9; D gene uncertain. Germline CDR1 is SEHNR and CDR2 is FQNEAQ (reference sequence). The V and J ends lost 5 bases and 6 bases respectively, with 8 bases between them. This CDR3 region has 12 residues. The CDR3 loop is CASSPPGQPQHF. In nucleotides, the CDR3 is TGTGCCAGCAGCCCGCCGGGTCAGCCCCAGCATTTT.

The chain is built from TRBV6-5 and TRBJ2-3, with 7 bases identical to TRBD2. CDR3 length: 15 residues. CDR1 and CDR2 (germline): MNHEY, SVGAGI. The junction had 2 bases not matched to a gene; V was cut back by 0 bases and J by 2 bases. The CDR3 coding sequence is TGTGCCAGCAGTTACTCGGGAGGGACCACAGATACGCAGTATTTT. This translates into CASSYSGGTTDTQYF.

V and J are TRBV3-1 (or the pseudogene TRBV3-2) and TRBJ2-7, with 7 bases matching TRBD2. There are 16 residues in the CDR3. V gave up 1 base and J gave up 2 bases; unmatched junction bases: 8. CDR1 LGHDT and CDR2 YNNKEL come from the germline V gene (reference sequence). The CDR3 is CASSQGGGLAAYEQYF. The CDR3 coding sequence is TGTGCCAGCAGCCAAGGAGGAGGTCTAGCGGCCTACGAGCAGTACTTC.

The J gene is TRBJ2-7, the V gene TRBV4-1; TRBD1 matches at 8 bases. Trimming took 1 base from V and 2 from J; bases not matched to a gene: 4. This CDR3 is 15 amino acids long. CDR1 is MGHRA, CDR2 YSYEKL, per germline. The DNA for the CDR3 is TGCGCCAGCAGCCAAGGAGGACAGGGAACCTACGAGCAGTACTTC. It yields the protein CASSQGGQGTYEQYF.

This clone is a singleton in its sample. The genes are TRBV19 and TRBJ1-3, with D possibly being TRBD1 (5 bases). V was trimmed by 10 bases and J by 0 bases, leaving 10 bases between them. The CDR3 sequence is 13 residues long. CDR1 LNHDA and CDR2 SQIVND come from the germline V gene (reference sequence). The CDR3, as DNA: TGTGCCACGGACACCCGCTCTGGAAACACCATATATTTT. Protein: CATDTRSGNTIYF.